One and the same sample provided the 8 T cell receptor beta chains below, sequenced in a study of T cell changes during pregnancy in multiple sclerosis. The protocol was immunoSEQ multiplex PCR, while the TCRdb copy is restricted to in-frame clones and leaves out a portion. The sample lists 50,000 or so clones, just over 90% occurring once. Sequenced material: CD4+ T cells from peripheral blood mononuclear cells, taken before pregnancy. Every receptor here comes from a female donor with multiple sclerosis, enrolled in a pregnancy study.

The gene calls are TRBV6-4 and TRBJ2-1; TRBD1 agrees at 9 bases. Germline V gene sequence: CDR1 MRHNA, CDR2 SNTAGT. The length of the CDR3 is 13 residues. V shed 6 bases and J 7 bases; nucleotides not matched to a gene: 4. As DNA, the CDR3 is TGTGCCAGCAGCGCGGGACAGGGAAATGAGCAGTTCTTC. This translates into CASSAGQGNEQFF.

The rearrangement links TRBV27 to TRBJ1-4; D possibly corresponds to TRBD1 (5 bases). In germline, CDR1 is MNHEY, CDR2 SMNVEV (reference sequence). The CDR3 totals 15 residues. The V gene lost 2 bases and the J gene lost 7 bases, with 14 bases spanning the gap. The CDR3 protein is CASSLGGVRGEKLFF. Here the CDR3 DNA reads TGTGCCAGCAGTTTAGGGGGGGTAAGAGGTGAAAAACTGTTTTTT.

The chain couples TRBV6-1 to TRBJ1-5; possibly TRBD1 for D (6 bases). The CDR3 is made up of 15 amino acids. Trimming shortened V by 0 bases and J by 3 bases, and 9 bases separated the two germline ends. Germline CDR1 is MNHNS and CDR2 is SASEGT. In nucleotides, the CDR3 is TGTGCCAGCAGTGAAGCACAGGGCCTCAATCAGCCCCAGCATTTT. Its protein product is CASSEAQGLNQPQHF.

V is TRBV28 and J is TRBJ2-3; a possible D gene is TRBD2 (6 bases). The germline gives CDR1 MDHEN, CDR2 SYDVKM. This CDR3 comprises 17 residues. Trimming stripped 2 bases from V and 1 base from J, with 16 bases between. CDR3 sequence (DNA): TGTGCCAGCAGTTTAAGCGCGGGACTCACACGCACAGATACGCAGTATTTT. This gives the protein CASSLSAGLTRTDTQYF.

J is TRBJ1-2 and V is TRBV15; TRBD1 aligns across 7 bases. Trimming removed 8 bases from V and 2 bases from J; junction bases left unmatched: 2. Germline loops: CDR1 LNHNV, CDR2 YYDKDF (reference sequence). The CDR3 is 12 residues long. CDR3 protein: CATRTGNYGYTF. Here the CDR3 DNA reads TGTGCCACCCGGACAGGAAACTATGGCTACACCTTC.

This rearrangement joins TRBV7-6 to TRBJ2-2, with TRBD2 matching over 7 bases. Looked up from germline, CDR1 is SGHVS and CDR2 is FNYEAQ. The CDR3 loop spans 12 amino acids. The V and J ends lost 10 bases and 5 bases, in that order; junction bases with no gene match: 4. CDR3 sequence reads: CATGEGTGELFF. The CDR3 bases are TGTGCCACGGGGGAGGGGACCGGGGAGCTGTTTTTT.

The chain couples TRBV7-9 to TRBJ2-1; 8 bases fit TRBD2. The germline V gene has CDR1 SEHNR and CDR2 FQNEAQ (reference sequence). V shed 3 bases, J shed 5 bases, and the junction held 12 bases outside the gene matches. The CDR3 is 17 residues long. The CDR3 reads CASSFRGTSFLNNEQFF. The CDR3 nucleotides read TGTGCCAGCAGCTTCCGTGGGACTAGTTTTTTGAACAATGAGCAGTTCTTC.

J is TRBJ1-1 and V is TRBV7-9; 7 nucleotides align to TRBD1. The ends lost 5 bases at V and 3 bases at J; junction bases unmatched: 6. The CDR3 is made up of 14 amino acids. Germline loops: CDR1 SEHNR, CDR2 FQNEAQ (reference sequence). CDR3 protein: CASSQGDSHTEAFF. The CDR3 nucleotides read TGTGCCAGCAGCCAAGGGGACAGCCACACTGAAGCTTTCTTT. Variable domain in full (rest from reference TRBV7-9 and TRBJ1-1): DTGVSQNPRHKITKRGQNVTFRCDPISEHNRLYWYRQTLGQGPEFLTYFQNEAQLEKSRLLSDRFSAERPKGSFSTLEIQRTEQGDSAMYLCASSQGDSHTEAFFGQGTRLTVV.